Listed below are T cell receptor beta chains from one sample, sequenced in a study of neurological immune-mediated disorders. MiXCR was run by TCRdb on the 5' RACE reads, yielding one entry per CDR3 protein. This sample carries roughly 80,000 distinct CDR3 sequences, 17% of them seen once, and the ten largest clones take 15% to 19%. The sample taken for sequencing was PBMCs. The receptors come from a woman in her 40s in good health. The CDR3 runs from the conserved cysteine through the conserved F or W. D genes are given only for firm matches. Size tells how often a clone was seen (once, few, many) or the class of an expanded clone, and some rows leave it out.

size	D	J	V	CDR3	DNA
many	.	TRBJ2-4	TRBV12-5	CASGLVSGYEAKNIQYF	TGTGCTAGTGGTTTGGTATCGGGTTATGAAGCCAAAAACATTCAGTACTTC
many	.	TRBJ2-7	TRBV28	CASSPVISYEQYF	TGTGCCAGTTCTCCGGTCATCTCCTACGAGCAGTACTTC
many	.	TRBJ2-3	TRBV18	CASSPRDTSGDTQYF	TGTGCCAGCTCACCACGGGACACCTCGGGAGATACGCAGTATTTT
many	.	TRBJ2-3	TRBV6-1	CASSEGGFPTDTQYF	TGTGCCAGCAGTGAAGGCGGTTTCCCCACAGATACGCAGTATTTT
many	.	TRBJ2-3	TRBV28	CASRGNGYSTDTQYF	TGTGCCAGCAGGGGAAACGGATACAGCACAGATACGCAGTATTTT
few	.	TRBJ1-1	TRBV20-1	CSARDPRGGNTEAFF	TGCAGTGCTAGAGATCCAAGGGGGGGAAACACTGAAGCTTTCTTT
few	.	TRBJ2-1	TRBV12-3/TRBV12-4	CASTPLDEQFF	TGTGCCAGCACTCCCCTAGATGAGCAGTTCTTC
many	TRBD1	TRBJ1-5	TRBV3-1	CASSGTGTQPQHF	TGTGCCAGCAGCGGGACAGGGACCCAGCCCCAGCATTTT
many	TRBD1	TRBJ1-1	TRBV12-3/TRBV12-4	CASTKGQGANEAFF	TGTGCCAGCACCAAGGGACAGGGGGCTAATGAAGCTTTCTTT
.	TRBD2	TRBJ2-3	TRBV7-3	CASSFLAASTDTQYF	TGTGCCAGCAGCTTCCTAGCGGCTAGCACAGATACGCAGTATTTT
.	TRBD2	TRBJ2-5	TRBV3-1	CASSSTAAGGQETQYF	TGTGCCAGCAGCTCCACGGCAGCGGGGGGCCAAGAGACCCAGTACTTC
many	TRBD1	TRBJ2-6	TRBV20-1	CSARVGTARGANVLTF	TGCAGTGCTAGAGTGGGGACAGCAAGAGGGGCCAACGTCCTGACTTTC
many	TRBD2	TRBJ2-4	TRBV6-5	CASSSSGTSVNIQYF	TGTGCCAGCAGTTCCTCCGGGACTAGCGTTAACATTCAGTACTTC
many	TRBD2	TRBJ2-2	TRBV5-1	CASTRGGYTGELFF	TGCGCCAGCACTCGGGGGGGCTACACCGGGGAGCTGTTTTTT
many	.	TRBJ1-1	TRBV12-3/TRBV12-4	CASSPARGWNTEAFF	TGTGCCAGCAGTCCCGCTCGTGGATGGAACACTGAAGCTTTCTTT
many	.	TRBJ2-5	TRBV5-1	CASSLVSAGGETQYF	TGCGCCAGCAGCTTGGTTTCGGCAGGAGGGGAGACCCAGTACTTC